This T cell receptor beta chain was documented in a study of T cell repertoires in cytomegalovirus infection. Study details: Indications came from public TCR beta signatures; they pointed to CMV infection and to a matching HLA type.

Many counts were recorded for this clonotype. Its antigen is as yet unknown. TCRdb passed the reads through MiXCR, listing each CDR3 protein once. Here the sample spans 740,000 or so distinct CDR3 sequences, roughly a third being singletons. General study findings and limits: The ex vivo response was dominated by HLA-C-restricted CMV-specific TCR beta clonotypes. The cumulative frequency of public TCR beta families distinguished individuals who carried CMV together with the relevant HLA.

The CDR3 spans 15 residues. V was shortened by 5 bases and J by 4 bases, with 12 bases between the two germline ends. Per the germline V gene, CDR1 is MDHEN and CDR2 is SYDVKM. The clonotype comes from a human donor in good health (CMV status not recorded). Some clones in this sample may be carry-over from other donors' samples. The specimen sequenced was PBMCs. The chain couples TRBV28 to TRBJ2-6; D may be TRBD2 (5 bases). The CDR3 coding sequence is TGTGCCAGCAGTCCCGGAGGCCCCGGGGCCAACGTCCTGACTTTC. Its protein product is CASSPGGPGANVLTF.